The next 2 T cell receptor beta chains were all read from a single sample in a study of long-term antiretroviral therapy in people with HIV. At the survey level, the v3.0 immunoSEQ assay was run. Assay: immunoSEQ multiplex PCR; the TCRdb copy retains only in-frame clones and omits some. Of 25,000 to 35,000 clones listed, about 88% are singletons. The source was unsorted PBMCs, collected approximately 5 years before starting antiretroviral therapy. Receptor source: a man aged 45-65 years with HIV.

The genes are TRBV10-3 and TRBJ2-4, with a tentative D call TRBD1 (6 bases). CDR1 ENHRY and CDR2 SYGVKD come from the germline V gene. V was shortened by 0 bases and J by 7 bases, with 10 bases between the two germline ends. The CDR3 consists of 14 residues. CDR3 protein: CAISESQGLNIQYF. CDR3 sequence (DNA): TGTGCCATCAGTGAGTCTCAGGGGTTGAACATTCAGTACTTC.

This clone is medium-sized within its sample. The gene calls are TRBV7-9 and TRBJ2-7; D not resolved. V was cut by 5 bases and J by 4 bases, with 6 bases left in between. The CDR3 is made up of 11 amino acids. Germline values: CDR1 SEHNR, CDR2 FQNEAQ (reference sequence). In DNA form, the CDR3 reads TGTGCCAGCAGCCTTTCTTACGAGCAGTACTTC. Amino acids: CASSLSYEQYF.